This is a list of T cell receptor beta chains from one sample in a study of regulatory T cells in long-lasting Graves disease. TCRdb re-analysed the multiplex PCR reads in MiXCR, keeping a single row per CDR3 protein. The sample contains 350,000 to 500,000 distinct CDR3 sequences, about a sixth of which appear only once. Another study also made use of these data, one on T cells in Graves' hyperthyroidism and ophthalmopathy.

The sequencing used peripheral blood mononuclear cells (PBMCs), collected at new diagnosis, from a patient treated with antithyroid drugs. The receptors originated from a woman aged 18-35 years with Graves disease. Each CDR3 is given with its conserved first and last residue. The order of the fields is V gene, J gene, CDR3 protein.

>TRBV11-2|TRBJ2-1
CASSPTSGRAREQFF
>TRBV5-1|TRBJ2-3
CASSSSLAGVLDTQYF
>TRBV7-9|TRBJ2-2
CASSLDGLAGGFDTGELFF
>TRBV5-8|TRBJ1-4
CASSFRGDGEKLFF
>TRBV24-1|TRBJ2-1
CATSDSPGQGKNEQFF
>TRBV5-1|TRBJ2-1
CASTRTGLAYSNEQFF
>TRBV20-1|TRBJ2-7
CSATVNSYEQYF
>TRBV28|TRBJ2-1
CASNHEGNEQFF
>TRBV5-1|TRBJ2-7
CASSPLGTYEQYF
>TRBV2|TRBJ2-6
CASTLRGGANVLTF
>TRBV27|TRBJ1-1
CASSSGRAEAFF
>TRBV4-1|TRBJ2-1
CASRRIAGNEQFF
>TRBV5-6|TRBJ2-7
CASSFLTGPYEQYF
>TRBV20-1|TRBJ2-2
CSARAGGHTGELFF
>TRBV28|TRBJ2-5
CATLRTGVETQYF
>TRBV29-1|TRBJ2-3
CSVELGQSDTQYF
>TRBV20-1|TRBJ2-3
CSATPLARLSTDTQYF
>TRBV11-2|TRBJ2-3
CASSLATERTDTQYF
>TRBV7-2|TRBJ1-1
CASSLYRNSDTEAFF
>TRBV7-9|TRBJ2-7
CASSDNRAVYEQYF
>TRBV27|TRBJ1-2
CASSMDRGRPWDGYTF
>TRBV15|TRBJ2-7
CATSRDKATYEQYF
>TRBV30|TRBJ1-1
CAWSFVGTEAFF
>TRBV11-2|TRBJ1-3
CASSLVGRRNTIYF
>TRBV15|TRBJ2-1
CATSSGRTSGRFRSYNEQFF
>TRBV2|TRBJ2-2
CASNRDRDTGELFF
>TRBV20-1|TRBJ2-3
CSARPDRRERADTQYF
>TRBV19|TRBJ2-5
CASSPTGTLKTQYF